In this sample, the clone carrying this T cell receptor beta chain turned up many times. The antigen is undetermined. This record comes from a study of blood T cells in healthy people across ages. Study-level background: Per two T cells, template switching captured roughly one barcoded beta molecule. Broader study findings: Long-lived donors had more naive CD4+ cells and higher diversity than aged donors.

Combining a sample-barcoded 5' primer with a J-beta primer mix, a second PCR ran for roughly 7 to 12 cycles. Via MiXCR, TCRdb re-called the 5' RACE reads, giving one row per CDR3 protein. The sample has just under 900,000 distinct CDR3 sequences, under 35% seen once; the top ten hold 17%. No fewer than 5.5 micrograms of total RNA were isolated from every sample. This CDR3 is 16 amino acids long. The V segment lost 3 bases and the J segment 6 bases; nucleotides outside the gene matches: 9. In germline, CDR1 is SGHRS, CDR2 YFSETQ. The specimen sequenced was blood. The TCR was taken from a woman aged 80 or older in good health. This chain uses TRBV5-1 with TRBJ2-1; 10 positions agree with TRBD2. For the CDR3, the DNA is TGCGCCAGCAGCTCCTTCACTAGCGGGGTTGCCAATGAGCAGTTCTTC. Its protein is CASSSFTSGVANEQFF.